The 29 T cell receptor beta chains given below trace back to one sample, sequenced in a study of beta chain features in type 1 diabetes. Notes on the study in general: TCRB CDR3s were moderately but significantly shorter in Type 1 diabetes patients in all four CD4+ subsets.

The antigens for these receptors are not known. Expressed TCRB transcripts got sequenced, as all isolated RNA was reverse transcribed. TCRdb keeps only in-frame clones here, not all; method: immunoSEQ multiplex PCR. The sample yields a few hundred thousand clones, over 8.5% seen once. The source material was central memory CD4+ T cells from blood. All receptors come from a man under 40 with type 1 diabetes.

In its sample, this clone was seen a few times. The chain recombines TRBV2 with TRBJ1-1; 7 nucleotides line up with TRBD1. J lost 9 bases, V lost 6 bases, and 7 bases had no gene match. The length of the CDR3 is 12 residues. Germline-derived CDR1 and CDR2 are SNHLY and FYNNEI. The CDR3 nucleotides read TGTGCCAGCAGCGGAACAGGGGATCAAGCTTTCTTT. Translation gives CASSGTGDQAFF. Based on the CDR3 plus reference TRBV2 and TRBJ1-1, the full variable domain is EPEVTQTPSHQVTQMGQEVILRCVPISNHLYFYWYRQILGQKVEFLVSFYNNEISEKSEIFDDQFSVERPDGSNFTLKIRSTKLEDSAMYFCASSGTGDQAFFGQGTRLTVV.

This rearrangement joins TRBV11-2 to TRBJ1-2, with D tentatively TRBD1 (5 bases). The CDR3 is 13 amino acids. V was shortened by 6 bases and J by 4 bases, with 12 bases between the two germline ends. Looked up from germline, CDR1 is SGHAT and CDR2 is FQNNGV. The CDR3 loop is CASRGGASYGYTF. In DNA form, the CDR3 reads TGTGCCAGCAGGGGTGGGGCCTCCTATGGCTACACCTTC.

The chain combines TRBV6-6 with TRBJ1-5, with TRBD1 as a possible D gene (5 bases). V gave up 6 bases and J gave up 4 bases, with 13 bases separating them. Germline CDR1 is MNHNY and CDR2 is SVGAGI (reference sequence). The CDR3 has 14 residues. As DNA, the CDR3 is TGTGCCAGCAGCGTACCAGGGAAGAATCAGCCCCAGCATTTT. Amino acid sequence: CASSVPGKNQPQHF.

This chain connects TRBV11-1 to TRBJ1-1, with D perhaps TRBD1 (5 bases). V lost 2 bases and J lost 5, with 12 bases in between. The CDR3 sequence is 14 residues long. CDR1 is SGHAT and CDR2 is FQDESV in the germline V gene (reference sequence). The CDR3 spells CASSLRREGTEAFF. As DNA, the CDR3 is TGTGCCAGCAGCTTACGGAGGGAGGGGACTGAAGCTTTCTTT.

This clone was seen a handful of times. This sequence joins TRBV7-9 and TRBJ2-5; TRBD2 agrees at 14 bases. Trimming took 5 bases from V and 2 from J; bases not matched to a gene: 7. CDR1 and CDR2 (germline): SEHNR, FQNEAQ (reference sequence). The CDR3 extends over 17 amino acids. The CDR3 reads CASSPRGLAGGQETQYF. The CDR3 DNA follows: TGTGCCAGCAGCCCCCGCGGACTAGCGGGAGGTCAAGAGACCCAGTACTTC.

V usage is TRBV6-5 and J usage is TRBJ1-5, with 9 bases identical to TRBD1. V lost 4 bases, J lost 5 bases, and 6 bases stayed unmatched. The CDR3 is made up of 15 amino acids. The germline V gene has CDR1 MNHEY and CDR2 SVGAGI. The CDR3 coding sequence is TGTGCCAGCAGTTTGTCGACAGGGGGGGATCAGCCCCAGCATTTT. This encodes CASSLSTGGDQPQHF.

This clone was counted once. The chain carries TRBV27 and TRBJ2-1; the D is unclear. CDR1 MNHEY and CDR2 SMNVEV come from the germline V gene (reference sequence). Trimming removed 3 bases from V and 8 bases from J, with 14 bases in between. This CDR3 spans 14 amino acids. This chain's CDR3 is CASSLGKGLDEQFF. In DNA form, the CDR3 reads TGTGCCAGCAGTTTGGGGAAGGGCTTGGATGAGCAGTTCTTC.

This clone has just a few counts. This chain links TRBV11-2 with TRBJ2-1; 10 bases agree with TRBD1. Germline lookup yields CDR1 SGHAT and CDR2 FQNNGV. This CDR3 is built from 16 residues. V lost 5 bases and J lost 4; bases outside the gene matches: 8. The CDR3 here is CASSPRGQGTYNEQFF. The CDR3 DNA sequence: TGTGCCAGCAGCCCTAGGGGACAGGGGACTTACAATGAGCAGTTCTTC.

This clone was counted a few times. The rearrangement joins TRBV2 to TRBJ2-7; no firm D call. CDR1 and CDR2 from the germline V gene are SNHLY and FYNNEI. V lost 2 bases to trimming and J lost 6 bases, with 11 bases between them. The CDR3 has 13 amino acids. The CDR3 sequence: CASSEFLDGEQYF. The CDR3 region has the DNA TGTGCCAGCAGTGAATTCCTCGATGGCGAGCAGTACTTC.

In this sample, this clone turned up a few times. V usage is TRBV6-6 and J usage is TRBJ1-2, with unresolved D. V was shortened by 4 bases and J by 4 bases, with 4 bases between the two germline ends. CDR1 is MNHNY, CDR2 SVGAGI, per germline (reference sequence). This CDR3 comprises 11 residues. The CDR3 nucleotides read TGTGCCAGCAGTTTAGGCTATGGCTACACCTTC. Translated: CASSLGYGYTF.

This clone has a handful of counts. The chain uses TRBV14 and TRBJ2-7, with TRBD1 matching 10 bases. J gave up 1 base and V 7 bases, and 7 bases lay outside the gene matches. This CDR3 comprises 15 residues. CDR1 is SGHDN, CDR2 FVKESK, per germline. The CDR3: CASKPGQGLSYEQYF. CDR3 nucleotide sequence: TGTGCCAGCAAACCGGGACAGGGGTTATCCTACGAGCAGTACTTC.

V is TRBV11-3 and J is TRBJ2-1; 7 nucleotides agree with TRBD1. J gave up 2 bases and V 7 bases, and 14 bases lay outside the gene matches. The CDR3 covers 17 residues. CDR1 and CDR2 (germline): SGHNT, YENEEA. The CDR3 DNA reads TGTGCCAGCACCATGCCTCCGGGACAGAGGACCTACAATGAGCAGTTCTTC. Its protein product is CASTMPPGQRTYNEQFF.

This clone has at least ten counts. Here the CDR3 DNA reads TGTGCCCGCGATGGGGCTAGCGGGGGCTGCTACGAGCAGTACTTC. Amino acids: CARDGASGGCYEQYF. V is TRBV6-5 and J is TRBJ2-7, with TRBD2 matching over 10 bases. V trimming: 11 bases; J trimming: 3 bases; junction bases outside the gene matches: 13. From germline, CDR1 is MNHEY and CDR2 SVGAGI. There are 15 residues in the CDR3.

The chain is built from TRBV10-3 and TRBJ2-3; 9 nucleotides align to TRBD1. This CDR3 is 14 amino acids long. Germline V gene lookup returns CDR1 ENHRY and CDR2 SYGVKD. After removal of 4 bases from V and 4 bases from J, the junction contained 3 bases not matched to a gene. Here the CDR3 DNA reads TGTGCCATCAGTGTGGGACAGGGATCAGATACGCAGTATTTT. Translated: CAISVGQGSDTQYF.

The V gene is TRBV29-1, the J gene TRBJ1-5; D remains unclear. Germline V lookup: CDR1 SQVTM, CDR2 ANQGSEA. This CDR3 region has 12 residues. V was trimmed by 5 bases and J by 0 bases, leaving 5 bases between them. CDR3 in amino acids: CSVRNSNQPQHF. For the CDR3, the DNA is TGCAGCGTTCGTAATAGCAATCAGCCCCAGCATTTT.

This sequence joins TRBV7-9 and TRBJ2-1; 8 positions agree with TRBD2. The V and J ends lost 1 base and 5 bases, in that order; junction bases with no gene match: 4. The CDR3 totals 15 residues. CDR1 and CDR2 from the germline V gene are SEHNR and FQNEAQ (reference sequence). The CDR3 protein is CASSLVGTRNNEQFF. CDR3 nucleotides: TGTGCCAGCAGCTTAGTAGGGACTAGAAACAATGAGCAGTTCTTC.

This clone was found many times. The genes are TRBV7-9 and TRBJ1-5; no definite D call. The CDR3 runs to 12 residues. Trimming took off 3 bases at V and 4 bases at J, with 4 bases between the two ends. Germline V lookup: CDR1 SEHNR, CDR2 FQNEAQ (reference sequence). DNA of the CDR3: TGTGCCAGCAGCTTCGATAATCAGCCCCAGCATTTT. Translation gives CASSFDNQPQHF. Full variable domain (remainder filled in from reference TRBV7-9 and TRBJ1-5): DTGVSQNPRHKITKRGQNVTFRCDPISEHNRLYWYRQTLGQGPEFLTYFQNEAQLEKSRLLSDRFSAERPKGSFSTLEIQRTEQGDSAMYLCASSFDNQPQHFGDGTRLSIL.

The chain uses TRBV11-3 and TRBJ1-2, with unresolved D. CDR1 is SGHNT and CDR2 is YENEEA in the germline V gene. Trimming removed 5 bases from V and 0 bases from J, with 10 bases in between. The CDR3 spans 14 residues. The CDR3 DNA sequence: TGTGCCAGCAGCCCCTCAGCTTCTAACTATGGCTACACCTTC. It specifies CASSPSASNYGYTF.

This clone was seen a handful of times. It differs at one base from a far larger clone, so likely a read error. Other DNA sequences in the sample encode the same CDR3. The chain employs TRBV5-4 and TRBJ2-7; 12 nucleotides match TRBD2. V lost 4 bases and J lost 1; bases outside the gene matches: 6. Germline V gene data show CDR1 as SGHNT and CDR2 as YYREEE (reference sequence). The CDR3 runs 16 residues. This CDR3 is CASSQVGLAGSYEQYF. The CDR3 DNA is TGTGCCAGCAGCCAAGTAGGACTAGCGGGGTCCTACGAGCAGTACTTC.

At least ten counts were recorded for this clone. CDR3 residues: CASDRGNEQFF. CDR3 in DNA: TGTGCCAGCGACCGGGGCAATGAGCAGTTCTTC. The chain couples TRBV6-1 to TRBJ2-1; tentatively, D is TRBD2 (5 bases). Germline V gives CDR1 MNHNS, CDR2 SASEGT. V was pared by 8 bases and J by 6 bases, with 8 bases between. This CDR3 is built from 11 residues.

V usage is TRBV9 and J usage is TRBJ2-5, with D possibly matching TRBD1 (6 bases). CDR1 is SGDLS and CDR2 is YYNGEE in the germline V gene. The ends were cut back, 0 bases at V and 4 bases at J, with 16 bases in the middle. This CDR3 region has 16 residues. CDR3 sequence (DNA): TGTGCCAGCAGCGTAGCTACTAATCTCAGGGGAGAGACCCAGTACTTC. It yields the protein CASSVATNLRGETQYF.

The rearrangement links TRBV7-9 to TRBJ2-7, with TRBD2 as a possible D gene (6 bases). This CDR3 has 12 residues. CDR1 SEHNR and CDR2 FQNEAQ come from the germline V gene (reference sequence). The germline V and J ends were trimmed by 9 bases and 0 bases, with 9 bases remaining between them. The CDR3 sequence: CASSGRSYEQYF. The CDR3 DNA is TGTGCCAGTAGCGGACGCTCCTACGAGCAGTACTTC.

The rearrangement joins TRBV29-1 to TRBJ2-7, with 9 bases that match TRBD2. The CDR3 extends over 16 amino acids. The germline CDR1 and CDR2 sequences are SQVTM and ANQGSEA. V shed 3 bases and J 3 bases; nucleotides not matched to a gene: 12. The CDR3 DNA follows: TGCAGCGTTGACGCTAGCGGGACCAAAGGCCTCTACGAGCAGTACTTC. It codes for CSVDASGTKGLYEQYF.

The J gene is TRBJ2-2, the V gene TRBV2; a weak D match, TRBD2 (6 bases). Germline lookup yields CDR1 SNHLY and CDR2 FYNNEI. Trimming removed 6 bases from V and 1 base from J, with 12 bases in between. The CDR3 length is 15 residues. The CDR3 coding sequence is TGTGCCAGCAGAATAGATAGCGGGAACACCGGGGAGCTGTTTTTT. It specifies CASRIDSGNTGELFF.

The chain couples TRBV7-3 to TRBJ2-5; possibly TRBD2 for D (6 bases). Trimming took 7 bases from V and 5 from J, leaving 20 bases between them. CDR1 SGHTA and CDR2 FQGTGA come from the germline V gene. CDR3 length: 15 residues. CDR3 protein: CASTRGGERGETQYF. CDR3 DNA: TGTGCCAGCACCCGAGGAGGGGAGCGAGGGGAGACCCAGTACTTC.

This clone was seen a handful of times. The chain recombines TRBV7-3 with TRBJ2-1, with D maybe TRBD1 (5 bases). This CDR3 region has 18 residues. With 5 bases removed from V and 7 bases from J, the gap between germline ends came to 27 bases. The V gene's germline CDR1 is SGHTA and CDR2 FQGTGA. The CDR3 loop reads CASSPGPGFLTIGNEQFF. The CDR3 DNA reads TGTGCCAGCAGCCCAGGGCCGGGCTTTTTGACGATAGGGAATGAGCAGTTCTTC.

This clone showed up many times. The gene calls are TRBV29-1 and TRBJ2-5; perhaps TRBD1 as D (5 bases). The germline V gene encodes CDR1 SQVTM and CDR2 ANQGSEA. This CDR3 is 13 amino acids long. The V end lost 3 bases, the J end lost 3 bases, and 11 bases lay between the germline ends. CDR3 nucleotides: TGCAGCGTTGAGGAACAGGACAAAGAGACCCAGTACTTC. This encodes CSVEEQDKETQYF.

This clone was detected only a few times. This chain links TRBV5-4 with TRBJ2-5, with TRBD2 matching 11 bases. Germline V gives CDR1 SGHNT, CDR2 YYREEE (reference sequence). The CDR3 spans 17 residues. With 4 bases clipped from V and 7 bases from J, the junction kept 15 bases outside the gene matches. CDR3 region: CASSPGMGLAEGGTQYF. CDR3 sequence (DNA): TGTGCCAGCAGCCCAGGGATGGGACTAGCGGAGGGAGGGACCCAGTACTTC.

This clone has just a few counts. One junction end does not reproduce the germline sequence, and a read error may be involved. This chain links TRBV10-3 with TRBJ2-7; weak D call: TRBD2 (5 bases). The CDR3 covers 12 residues. Germline V gene data show CDR1 as ENHRY and CDR2 as SYGVKD. CDR3 in DNA: TGTGCCAGCAGTCGGGAAGTGGGGGAGCAGTACTTC. Translation gives CASSREVGEQYF.